Below, 23 T cell receptor beta chains from the same sample are listed, as sequenced in a study of long-term antiretroviral therapy in people with HIV (dated by TCRdb to the early 2020s). The immunoSEQ hsTCRB v3.0 assay was used at survey level resolution to sequence the TRB variable region. What TCRdb holds here is the immuneACCESS table cut down to in-frame rearrangements. Part of the clones is not present; checked against another copy, under half of the missing clones reflect an unresolved V gene, and the others are unexplained. Across this sample there are more than 25,000 clones, with approximately 80% seen only once. The ten largest clones take up around 8.2% of the sample. Sequencing used unsorted PBMCs, obtained 3 years after starting antiretroviral therapy. The receptors shown here come from a man aged 35 to 55 with HIV.

The chain carries TRBV7-3 and TRBJ2-1, with no clear D. CDR1 SGHTA and CDR2 FQGTGA come from the germline V gene. This CDR3 spans 13 amino acids. With 10 bases removed from V and 4 bases from J, the gap between germline ends came to 14 bases. The chain's CDR3 is CAISLSVYNEQFF. CDR3 sequence (DNA): TGTGCCATCTCTCTCTCGGTATACAATGAGCAGTTCTTC.

The CDR3 DNA is TGTGCCAGCAGCTCCGAACTAGCGGCCGAGCAGTACTTC. It encodes CASSSELAAEQYF. J is TRBJ2-7 and V is TRBV7-2; 8 nucleotides match TRBD2. Germline V lookup: CDR1 SGHTA, CDR2 FQGNSA. The CDR3 runs to 13 residues. V was pared by 4 bases and J by 6 bases, with 5 bases of the junction left unmatched.

The J gene is TRBJ2-5, the V gene TRBV29-1; either TRBD1 or TRBD2 may supply D (7 bases each). This CDR3 comprises 12 residues. V was clipped by 7 bases and J by 4 bases, with 13 bases between them. In germline, CDR1 is SQVTM, CDR2 ANQGSEA. The CDR3 sequence is CSASGGGETQYF. CDR3 coding DNA: TGCAGCGCATCAGGGGGGGGAGAGACCCAGTACTTC.

This chain uses TRBV18 with TRBJ2-5, with D perhaps matching TRBD1 (6 bases). Germline-derived CDR1 and CDR2 are KGHSH and LQKENI. The CDR3 contains 18 residues. V lost 1 base to trimming and J lost 2 bases, with 20 bases between them. This chain's CDR3 is CASSPRFGEWTEQETQYF. For the CDR3, the DNA is TGTGCCAGCTCACCACGTTTTGGGGAATGGACAGAGCAAGAGACCCAGTACTTC.

The chain uses TRBV10-2 and TRBJ2-5; D unclear. Trimming cost V 0 bases and J 3 bases, with 11 bases left between them. The germline gives CDR1 WSHSY, CDR2 SAAADI. There are 15 residues in the CDR3. CDR3 amino acids: CASSESWGLEETQYF. The CDR3 DNA is TGCGCCAGCAGTGAGTCCTGGGGATTGGAAGAGACCCAGTACTTC.

In this sample, this clone turned up a few times. The rearrangement uses TRBV6-1 and TRBJ2-2; D call uncertain. V lost 1 base, J lost 5 bases, and 11 bases lay in between. The CDR3 is 15 amino acids. In germline, CDR1 is MNHNS, CDR2 SASEGT. In DNA, the CDR3 is TGTGCCAGCAGTGAAGGTCATCTGCTTACCGGGGAGCTGTTTTTT. The encoded protein is CASSEGHLLTGELFF.

This clone was picked up a small number of times. The J gene is TRBJ2-1, the V gene TRBV4-1, with unresolved D. The CDR3 covers 15 residues. Trimming took off 4 bases at V and 3 bases at J, with 13 bases between the two ends. The V gene's germline CDR1 is MGHRA and CDR2 YSYEKL. The CDR3 DNA sequence: TGCGCCAGCAGCCCCCGTGCCCAAGGCTACAATGAGCAGTTCTTC. Translation: CASSPRAQGYNEQFF.

This clone was counted only a few times. CDR3: CASLGFTGYTF. For the CDR3, the DNA is TGTGCCAGCCTTGGGTTTACGGGCTACACCTTC. The chain employs TRBV27 and TRBJ1-2; D remains unclear. Trimming cost V 8 bases and J 8 bases, with 12 bases left between them. Germline V CDR1 and CDR2: MNHEY, SMNVEV (reference sequence). The CDR3 loop spans 11 amino acids.

The rearrangement joins TRBV2 to TRBJ1-4; D call uncertain. The CDR3 is 14 amino acids. V lost 5 bases and J lost 1, with 8 bases in between. Germline lookup yields CDR1 SNHLY and CDR2 FYNNEI. The CDR3 loop is CASSPMVTNEKLFF. DNA for the CDR3: TGTGCCAGCAGTCCAATGGTAACTAATGAAAAACTGTTTTTT.

Only one count was recorded for this clone. The chain combines TRBV7-9 with TRBJ2-2; D unresolved. V shed 4 bases and J shed 3 bases, with 3 bases lying between them. This CDR3 comprises 12 residues. Germline-derived CDR1 and CDR2 are SEHNR and FQNEAQ (reference sequence). CDR3 in DNA: TGTGCCAGCAGCTCCGACACCGGGGAGCTGTTTTTT. It encodes CASSSDTGELFF.

V usage is TRBV11-2 and J usage is TRBJ2-5, with D unclear. The germline CDR1 and CDR2 sequences are SGHAT and FQNNGV. V was pared by 4 bases and J by 2 bases, with 2 bases between. This CDR3 is 11 amino acids long. CDR3 residues: CASSSQETQYF. The CDR3 coding sequence is TGTGCCAGCAGCTCGCAAGAGACCCAGTACTTC.

V usage is TRBV7-2 and J usage is TRBJ1-3; D remains unclear. Germline CDR1 is SGHTA and CDR2 is FQGNSA. The V end lost 1 base, the J end lost 0 bases, and 7 bases lay between the germline ends. The CDR3 has 15 residues. The CDR3 sequence: CASSLVRDSGNTIYF. DNA for the CDR3: TGTGCCAGCAGCTTAGTGCGGGACTCTGGAAACACCATATATTTT.

The chain carries TRBV6-6 and TRBJ2-7; no clear D gene. V lost 2 bases and J 4 bases, leaving 9 bases between the germline ends. The CDR3 has 13 residues. Germline loops: CDR1 MNHNY, CDR2 SVGAGI (reference sequence). Written as DNA, the CDR3 is TGTGCCAGCAGTTACGCCCCGCAGTACGAGCAGTACTTC. Protein product: CASSYAPQYEQYF.

The rearrangement joins TRBV20-1 to TRBJ1-2; D is undetermined. V was clipped by 7 bases and J by 6 bases, with 12 bases between them. The V gene's germline CDR1 is DFQATT and CDR2 SNEGSKA (reference sequence). This CDR3 contains 11 residues. CDR3 bases: TGCAGTGTCCCAGCGAATGATGGCTACACCTTC. Translation: CSVPANDGYTF.

The chain employs TRBV30 and TRBJ2-2; D is uncertain. This CDR3 has 13 residues. V lost 5 bases and J lost 1, with 8 bases in between. Looked up from germline, CDR1 is GTSNPN and CDR2 is SVGIG (reference sequence). CDR3 residues: CAWGFRNTGELFF. For the CDR3, the DNA is TGTGCCTGGGGGTTCCGGAACACCGGGGAGCTGTTTTTT. Using reference TRBV30 and TRBJ2-2 for the parts outside the CDR3, the full variable domain is SQTIHQWPATLVQPVGSPLSLECTVEGTSNPNLYWYRQAAGRGLQLLFYSVGIGQISSEVPQNLSASRPQDRQFILSSKKLLLSDSGFYLCAWGFRNTGELFFGEGSRLTVL.

V usage is TRBV5-6 and J usage is TRBJ2-7; TRBD2 is a possible D gene (6 bases). Trimming shortened V by 4 bases and J by 0 bases, and 11 bases separated the two germline ends. The length of the CDR3 is 14 residues. Per the germline V gene, CDR1 is SGHDT and CDR2 is YYEEEE. The CDR3 nucleotides read TGTGCCAGCAGCCGGGGACTCAGCTCCTACGAGCAGTACTTC. Protein: CASSRGLSSYEQYF.

This rearrangement joins TRBV5-6 to TRBJ1-5, with D possibly being TRBD1 (6 bases). This CDR3 is built from 14 residues. Per the germline V gene, CDR1 is SGHDT and CDR2 is YYEEEE. V dropped 6 bases and J dropped 7 bases, with 17 bases sitting between them. The CDR3 DNA reads as TGTGCCAGCACCATACAGGGTTTCGAGCAGCCCCAGCATTTT. It specifies CASTIQGFEQPQHF.

This clone was picked up a small number of times. CDR3 amino acids: CASRRDGSSYNEQFF. The CDR3 DNA reads TGTGCCAGCAGGAGGGACGGGAGCTCCTACAATGAGCAGTTCTTC. The chain uses TRBV2 and TRBJ2-1, with a tentative D call TRBD2 (6 bases). Trimming pared 6 bases from V and 0 bases from J, leaving 12 bases between. The CDR3 totals 15 residues. Germline-derived CDR1 and CDR2 are SNHLY and FYNNEI. The full variable domain, its missing parts supplied by reference TRBV2 and TRBJ2-1, is EPEVTQTPSHQVTQMGQEVILRCVPISNHLYFYWYRQILGQKVEFLVSFYNNEISEKSEIFDDQFSVERPDGSNFTLKIRSTKLEDSAMYFCASRRDGSSYNEQFFGPGTRLTVL.

The chain recombines TRBV7-2 with TRBJ2-3; no firm D call. CDR3 size: 13 residues. Germline V CDR1 and CDR2: SGHTA, FQGNSA. The ends were cut back, 0 bases at V and 6 bases at J, with 7 bases in the middle. This CDR3 reads CASSLAYRDTQYF. CDR3 in DNA: TGTGCCAGCAGCTTAGCGTACCGGGATACGCAGTATTTT.

This sequence joins TRBV2 and TRBJ2-6, with 15 bases aligning to TRBD2. The CDR3 sequence is 20 residues long. V was clipped by 6 bases and J by 0 bases; unmatched bases: 9. Germline loops: CDR1 SNHLY, CDR2 FYNNEI. Written as DNA, the CDR3 is TGTGCCAGCAGGCGCGGACTAGCGGGGGGGCGGAGCTCTGGGGCCAACGTCCTGACTTTC. This encodes CASRRGLAGGRSSGANVLTF.

This rearrangement joins TRBV27 to TRBJ2-7; D not resolved. This CDR3 has 13 residues. CDR1 and CDR2 from the germline V gene are MNHEY and SMNVEV (reference sequence). Deletions cut 1 base from V and 7 bases from J, with 11 bases between. The CDR3 reads CASSLWSRTEQYF. DNA for the CDR3: TGTGCCAGCAGTTTATGGTCCCGAACTGAGCAGTACTTC.

With regard to this clone: Germline is not matched at one junction end, which may reflect a read error. The V gene is TRBV27, the J gene TRBJ1-5, with D possibly being TRBD1 (6 bases). The CDR3 totals 14 residues. Germline V gene sequence: CDR1 MNHEY, CDR2 SMNVEV (reference sequence). The CDR3: CASGLQGTPEPQHF. DNA for the CDR3: TGTGCCAGCGGTTTACAGGGAACCCCAGAGCCCCAGCATTTT.

This clone came up a few times. The chain joins TRBV9 to TRBJ2-2; the D is unclear. Looked up from germline, CDR1 is SGDLS and CDR2 is YYNGEE. The CDR3 is 14 amino acids. The V gene lost 4 bases and the J gene lost 3 bases, with 10 bases spanning the gap. This CDR3 reads CASSPYLDTGELFF. The CDR3 DNA reads TGTGCCAGCAGCCCCTACCTCGACACCGGGGAGCTGTTTTTT.